The present T cell receptor (beta chain) was sequenced within a study of cytomegalovirus exposure and HLA in healthy donors. Germline V CDR1 and CDR2: LGHNA, YSLEER. With 0 bases removed from V and 8 bases from J, the gap between germline ends came to 13 bases. The CDR3 has 14 residues. This PCR relied on a set of 60 Vbeta primers and 13 Jbeta primers. Profiling relied on immunoSEQ multiplex PCR, and the TCRdb table lists in-frame clones only, not all of them. This table holds some 160,000 clones, around 10% found once. The sequenced sample was PBMCs. The chain has TRBV4-3 and TRBJ1-2, with D maybe TRBD1 (5 bases). This receptor was identified in a male donor in good health and CMV-seronegative. CDR3 sequence (DNA): TGCGCCAGCAGCCAAGAGTGGAACGACAGCGGCTACACCTTC. Residues: CASSQEWNDSGYTF.